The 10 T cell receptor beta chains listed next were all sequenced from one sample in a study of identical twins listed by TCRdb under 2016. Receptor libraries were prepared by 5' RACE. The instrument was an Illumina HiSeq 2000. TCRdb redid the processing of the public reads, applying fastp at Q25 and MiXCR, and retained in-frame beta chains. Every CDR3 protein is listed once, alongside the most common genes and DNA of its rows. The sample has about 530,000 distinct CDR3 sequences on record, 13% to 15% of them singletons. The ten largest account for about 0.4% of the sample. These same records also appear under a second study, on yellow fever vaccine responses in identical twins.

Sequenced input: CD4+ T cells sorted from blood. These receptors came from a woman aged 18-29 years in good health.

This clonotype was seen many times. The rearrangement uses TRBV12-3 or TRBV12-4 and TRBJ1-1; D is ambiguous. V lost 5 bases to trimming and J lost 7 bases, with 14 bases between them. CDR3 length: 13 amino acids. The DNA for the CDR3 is TGTGCCAGCAGTGTCCGTAGATCAATTGAAGCTTTCTTT. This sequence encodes CASSVRRSIEAFF.

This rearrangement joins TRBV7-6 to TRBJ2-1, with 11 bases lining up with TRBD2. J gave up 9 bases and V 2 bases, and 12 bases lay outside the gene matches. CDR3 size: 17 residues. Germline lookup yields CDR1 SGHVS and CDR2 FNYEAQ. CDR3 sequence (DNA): TGTGCCAGCAGCTTATCGTCATTTAGCGGGGGGGCCTTTGAGCAGTTCTTC. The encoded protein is CASSLSSFSGGAFEQFF.

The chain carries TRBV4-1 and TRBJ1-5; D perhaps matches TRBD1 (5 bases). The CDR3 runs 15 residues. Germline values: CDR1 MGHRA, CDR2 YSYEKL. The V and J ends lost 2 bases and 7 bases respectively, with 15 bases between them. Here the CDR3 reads CASSQFQGGKQPQHF. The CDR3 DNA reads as TGCGCCAGCAGCCAATTTCAGGGAGGGAAGCAGCCCCAGCATTTT.

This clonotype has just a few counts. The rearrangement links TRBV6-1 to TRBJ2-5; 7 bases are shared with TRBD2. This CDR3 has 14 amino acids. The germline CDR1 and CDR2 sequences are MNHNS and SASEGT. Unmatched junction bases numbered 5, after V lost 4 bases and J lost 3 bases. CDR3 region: CASSAGTIEETQYF. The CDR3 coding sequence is TGTGCCAGCAGTGCCGGGACTATCGAAGAGACCCAGTACTTC.

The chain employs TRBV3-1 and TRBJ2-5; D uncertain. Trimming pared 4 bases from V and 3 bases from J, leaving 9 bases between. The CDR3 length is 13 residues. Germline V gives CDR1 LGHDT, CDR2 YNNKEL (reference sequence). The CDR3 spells CASSPVAEETQYF. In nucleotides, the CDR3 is TGTGCCAGCAGCCCCGTGGCTGAAGAGACCCAGTACTTC.

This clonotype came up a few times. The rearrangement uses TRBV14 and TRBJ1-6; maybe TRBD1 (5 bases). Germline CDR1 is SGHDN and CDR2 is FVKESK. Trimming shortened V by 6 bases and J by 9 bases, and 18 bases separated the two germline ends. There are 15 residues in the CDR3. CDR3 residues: CASSPIQGDRSPLHF. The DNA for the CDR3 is TGTGCCAGCAGTCCAATCCAGGGAGATCGTTCACCCCTCCACTTT.

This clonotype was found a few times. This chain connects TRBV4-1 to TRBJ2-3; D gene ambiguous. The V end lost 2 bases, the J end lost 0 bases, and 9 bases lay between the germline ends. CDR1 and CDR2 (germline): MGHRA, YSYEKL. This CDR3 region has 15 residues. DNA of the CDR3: TGCGCCAGCAGCCAATTCACACTTAGCACAGATACGCAGTATTTT. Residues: CASSQFTLSTDTQYF.

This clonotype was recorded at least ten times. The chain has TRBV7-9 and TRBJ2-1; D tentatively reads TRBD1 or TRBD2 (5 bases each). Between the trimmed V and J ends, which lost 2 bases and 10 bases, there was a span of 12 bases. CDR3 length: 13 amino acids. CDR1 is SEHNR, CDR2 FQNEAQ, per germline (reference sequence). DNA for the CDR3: TGTGCCAGCAGCTTATACGGCAGGGACGAGCAGTTCTTC. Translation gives CASSLYGRDEQFF.

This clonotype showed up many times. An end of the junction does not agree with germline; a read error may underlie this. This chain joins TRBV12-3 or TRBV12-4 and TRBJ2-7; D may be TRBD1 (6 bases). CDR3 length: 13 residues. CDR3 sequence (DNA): TGTGCCAGCAGCTTAGGACAGTCCTACGAGCAGTACTTC. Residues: CASSLGQSYEQYF.

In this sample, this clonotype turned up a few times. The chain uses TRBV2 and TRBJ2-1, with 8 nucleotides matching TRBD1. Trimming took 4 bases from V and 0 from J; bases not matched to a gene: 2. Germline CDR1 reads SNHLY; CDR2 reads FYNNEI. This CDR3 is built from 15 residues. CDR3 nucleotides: TGTGCCAGCAGTGGAACAGGGGGCTCCTACAATGAGCAGTTCTTC. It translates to CASSGTGGSYNEQFF.